The T cell receptor (beta chain) described here comes from a study of blood T cell repertoires in COVID-19. The CDR3 contains 15 residues. Germline-derived CDR1 and CDR2 are MNHEY and SVGEGT. The V and J ends lost 0 bases and 1 base respectively, with 10 bases between them. This table comes from immunoSEQ multiplex PCR, and its TCRdb copy is limited to in-frame clones, with some not included. The repertoire holds about 210,000 clones, with around 80% as singletons. The V gene is TRBV6-2 or TRBV6-3, the J gene TRBJ2-7; a possible D gene is TRBD2 (5 bases). Material: peripheral blood. The sequence was obtained from a woman aged 35 to 49 with acute or convalescent COVID-19. CDR3 DNA: TGTGCCAGCAGTTACTCCCGGGGAACGTCCTACGAGCAGTACTTC. Its protein product is CASSYSRGTSYEQYF.